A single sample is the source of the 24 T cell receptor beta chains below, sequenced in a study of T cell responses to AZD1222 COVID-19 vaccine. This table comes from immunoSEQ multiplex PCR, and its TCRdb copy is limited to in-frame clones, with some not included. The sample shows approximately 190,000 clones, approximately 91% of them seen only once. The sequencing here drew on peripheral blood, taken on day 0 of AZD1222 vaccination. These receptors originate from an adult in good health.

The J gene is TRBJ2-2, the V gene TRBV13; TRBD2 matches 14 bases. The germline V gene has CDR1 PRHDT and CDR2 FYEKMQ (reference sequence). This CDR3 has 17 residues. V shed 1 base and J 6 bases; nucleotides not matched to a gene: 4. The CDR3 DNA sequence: TGTGCCAGCAGCTTAGTGACTAGCGGGAGGGGATCCGGGGAGCTGTTTTTT. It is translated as CASSLVTSGRGSGELFF.

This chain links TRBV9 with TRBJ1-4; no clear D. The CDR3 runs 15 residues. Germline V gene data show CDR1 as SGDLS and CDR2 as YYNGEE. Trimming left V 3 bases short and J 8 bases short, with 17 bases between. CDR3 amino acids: CASSGETRTGEKLFF. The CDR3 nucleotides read TGTGCCAGCAGCGGAGAGACCCGCACGGGGGAAAAACTGTTTTTT.

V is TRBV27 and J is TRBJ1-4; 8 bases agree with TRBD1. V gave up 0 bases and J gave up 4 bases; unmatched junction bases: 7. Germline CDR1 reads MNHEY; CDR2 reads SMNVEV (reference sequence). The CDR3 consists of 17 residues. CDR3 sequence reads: CASSLSGGTGLNEKLFF. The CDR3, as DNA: TGTGCCAGCAGTTTATCGGGGGGGACAGGACTTAATGAAAAACTGTTTTTT.

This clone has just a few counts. DNA of the CDR3: TGTGCCAGCAGCTCGAGGGGACCGACCTGGAACACCGGGGAGCTGTTTTTT. It is translated as CASSSRGPTWNTGELFF. The genes are TRBV7-2 and TRBJ2-2, with D possibly being TRBD1 or TRBD2 (5 bases each). Deletions cut 4 bases from V and 1 base from J, with 16 bases between. CDR3 length: 17 residues. Germline CDR1 SGHTA, CDR2 FQGNSA. The whole variable domain, filled in from reference TRBV7-2 and TRBJ2-2, reads GAGVSQSPSNKVTEKGKDVELRCDPISGHTALYWYRQSLGQGLEFLIYFQGNSAPDKSGLPSDRFSAERTGGSVSTLTIQRTQQEDSAVYLCASSSRGPTWNTGELFFGEGSRLTVL.

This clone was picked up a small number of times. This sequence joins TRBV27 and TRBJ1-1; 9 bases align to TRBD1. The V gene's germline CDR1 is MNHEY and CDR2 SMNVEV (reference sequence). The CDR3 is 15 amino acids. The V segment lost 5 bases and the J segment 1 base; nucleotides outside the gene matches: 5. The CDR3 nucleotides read TGTGCCAGCAGTGAGGGACAGGGTTGGAACACTGAAGCTTTCTTT. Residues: CASSEGQGWNTEAFF.

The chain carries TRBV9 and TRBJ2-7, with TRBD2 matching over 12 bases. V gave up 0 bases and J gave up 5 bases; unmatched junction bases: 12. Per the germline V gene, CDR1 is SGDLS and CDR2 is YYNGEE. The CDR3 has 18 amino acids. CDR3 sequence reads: CASSVGLAGGTTHDEQYF. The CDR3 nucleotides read TGTGCCAGCAGCGTAGGGCTAGCGGGAGGGACTACTCACGACGAGCAGTACTTC.

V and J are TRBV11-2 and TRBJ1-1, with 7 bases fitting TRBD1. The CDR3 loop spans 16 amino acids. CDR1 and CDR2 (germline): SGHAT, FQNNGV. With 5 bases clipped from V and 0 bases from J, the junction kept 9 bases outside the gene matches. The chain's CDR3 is CASSPRQGQLNTEAFF. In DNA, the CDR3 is TGTGCCAGCAGCCCCCGACAGGGTCAACTGAACACTGAAGCTTTCTTT.

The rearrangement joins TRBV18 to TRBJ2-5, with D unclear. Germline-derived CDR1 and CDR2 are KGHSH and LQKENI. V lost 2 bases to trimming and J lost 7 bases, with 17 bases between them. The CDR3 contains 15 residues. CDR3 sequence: CASSPFQDRPGTQYF. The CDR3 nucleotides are TGTGCCAGCTCACCATTCCAGGACCGACCGGGGACCCAGTACTTC.

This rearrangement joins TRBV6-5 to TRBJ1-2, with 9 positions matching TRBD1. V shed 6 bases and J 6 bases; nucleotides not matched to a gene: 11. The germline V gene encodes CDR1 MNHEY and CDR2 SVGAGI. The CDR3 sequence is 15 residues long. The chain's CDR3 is CASRNIGTGTHGYTF. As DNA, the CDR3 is TGTGCCAGCAGGAACATCGGGACAGGGACTCATGGCTACACCTTC.

CDR3 region: CAISEFGKGVGNQPQHF. The CDR3 nucleotides read TGTGCCATCAGTGAGTTTGGTAAAGGGGTGGGGAATCAGCCCCAGCATTTT. This chain connects TRBV10-3 to TRBJ1-5; D might be TRBD1 (5 bases). Per germline, CDR1 ENHRY and CDR2 SYGVKD. There are 17 residues in the CDR3. Trimming removed 1 base from V and 4 bases from J, with 17 bases in between.

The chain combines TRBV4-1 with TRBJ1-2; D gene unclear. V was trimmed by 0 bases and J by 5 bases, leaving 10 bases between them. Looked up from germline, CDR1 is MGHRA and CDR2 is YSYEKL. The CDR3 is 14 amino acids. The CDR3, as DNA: TGCGCCAGCAGCCAAGAGAGACGCTATTATGGCTACACCTTC. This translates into CASSQERRYYGYTF.

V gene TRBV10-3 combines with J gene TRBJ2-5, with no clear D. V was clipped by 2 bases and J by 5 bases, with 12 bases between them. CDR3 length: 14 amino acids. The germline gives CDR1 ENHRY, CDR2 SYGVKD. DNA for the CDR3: TGTGCCATCAGTGAGGTAGACCTACAGGAGACCCAGTACTTC. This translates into CAISEVDLQETQYF.

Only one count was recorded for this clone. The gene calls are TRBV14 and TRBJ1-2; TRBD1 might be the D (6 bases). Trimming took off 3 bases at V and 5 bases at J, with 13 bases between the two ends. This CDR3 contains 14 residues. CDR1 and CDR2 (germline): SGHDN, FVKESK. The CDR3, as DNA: TGTGCCAGCAGCCAGGCCAGGGGTTTTTATGGCTACACCTTC. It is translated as CASSQARGFYGYTF.

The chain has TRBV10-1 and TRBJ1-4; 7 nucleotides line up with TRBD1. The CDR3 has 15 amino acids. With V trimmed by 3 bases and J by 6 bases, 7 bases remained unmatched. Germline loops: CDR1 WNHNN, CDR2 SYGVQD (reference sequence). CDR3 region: CASSETGVRDEKLFF. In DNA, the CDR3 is TGCGCCAGCAGTGAAACAGGGGTACGGGATGAAAAACTGTTTTTT.

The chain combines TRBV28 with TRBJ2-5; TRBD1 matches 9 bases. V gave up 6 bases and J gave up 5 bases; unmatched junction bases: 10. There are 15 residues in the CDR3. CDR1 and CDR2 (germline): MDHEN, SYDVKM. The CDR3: CASSSLTGGAETQYF. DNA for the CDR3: TGTGCCAGCAGCTCATTAACAGGGGGCGCGGAGACCCAGTACTTC.

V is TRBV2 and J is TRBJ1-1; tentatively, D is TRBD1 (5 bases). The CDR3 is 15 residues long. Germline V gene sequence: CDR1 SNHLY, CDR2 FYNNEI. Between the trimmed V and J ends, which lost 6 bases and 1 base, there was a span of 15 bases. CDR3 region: CASREPVQGNTEAFF. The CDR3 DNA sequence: TGTGCCAGCAGGGAACCCGTGCAGGGGAACACTGAAGCTTTCTTT. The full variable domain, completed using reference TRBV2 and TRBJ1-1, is EPEVTQTPSHQVTQMGQEVILRCVPISNHLYFYWYRQILGQKVEFLVSFYNNEISEKSEIFDDQFSVERPDGSNFTLKIRSTKLEDSAMYFCASREPVQGNTEAFFGQGTRLTVV.

The CDR3 bases are TGTGCTAGTGGTCCCAACTACAATGAGCAGTTCTTC. This encodes CASGPNYNEQFF. The chain employs TRBV12-5 and TRBJ2-1; D is undetermined. V was clipped by 5 bases and J by 3 bases, with 5 bases between them. Germline V gene sequence: CDR1 LGHNT, CDR2 FRNRAP. This CDR3 is 12 amino acids long. Full variable domain (remainder filled in from reference TRBV12-5 and TRBJ2-1): DARVTQTPRHKVTEMGQEVTMRCQPILGHNTVFWYRQTMMQGLELLAYFRNRAPLDDSGMPKDRFSAEMPDATLATLKIQPSEPRDSAVYFCASGPNYNEQFFGPGTRLTVL.

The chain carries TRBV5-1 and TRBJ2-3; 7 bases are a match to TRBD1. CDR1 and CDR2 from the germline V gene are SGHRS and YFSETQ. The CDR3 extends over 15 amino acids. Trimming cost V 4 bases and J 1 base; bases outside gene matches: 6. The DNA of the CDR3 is TGCGCCAGCAGCGCCTCGGGACAGCGCACAGATACGCAGTATTTT. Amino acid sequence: CASSASGQRTDTQYF.

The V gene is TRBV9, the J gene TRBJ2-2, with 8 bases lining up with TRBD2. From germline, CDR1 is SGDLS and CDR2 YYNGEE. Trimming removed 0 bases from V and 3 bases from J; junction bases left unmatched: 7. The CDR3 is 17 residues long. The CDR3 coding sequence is TGTGCCAGCAGCGTAGCCATAACTAGCGGATACACCGGGGAGCTGTTTTTT. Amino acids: CASSVAITSGYTGELFF.

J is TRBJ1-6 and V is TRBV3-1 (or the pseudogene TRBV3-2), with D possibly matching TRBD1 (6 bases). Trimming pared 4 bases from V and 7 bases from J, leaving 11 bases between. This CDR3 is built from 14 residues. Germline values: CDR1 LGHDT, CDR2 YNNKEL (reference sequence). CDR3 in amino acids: CASSLLDRNSPLHF. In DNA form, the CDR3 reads TGTGCCAGCAGCCTCCTGGACAGAAATTCACCCCTCCACTTT.

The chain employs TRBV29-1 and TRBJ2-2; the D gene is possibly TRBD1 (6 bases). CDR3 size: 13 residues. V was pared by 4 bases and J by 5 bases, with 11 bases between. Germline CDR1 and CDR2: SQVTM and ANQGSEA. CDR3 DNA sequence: TGCAGCGTTGCCCCAGGGGCTACCGGGGAGCTGTTTTTT. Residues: CSVAPGATGELFF.

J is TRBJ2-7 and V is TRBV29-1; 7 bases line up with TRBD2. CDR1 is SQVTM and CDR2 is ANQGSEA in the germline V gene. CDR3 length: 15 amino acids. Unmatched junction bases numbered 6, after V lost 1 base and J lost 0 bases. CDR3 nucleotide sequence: TGCAGCGTTGAAGCGGACGGGGGGAACTCCTACGAGCAGTACTTC. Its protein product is CSVEADGGNSYEQYF.

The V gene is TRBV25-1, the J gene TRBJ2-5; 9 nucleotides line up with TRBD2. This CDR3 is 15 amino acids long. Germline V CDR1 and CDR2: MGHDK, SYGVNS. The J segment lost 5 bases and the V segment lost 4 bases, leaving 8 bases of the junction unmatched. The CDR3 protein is CASSAATSGGETQYF. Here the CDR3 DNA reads TGTGCCAGCAGTGCCGCGACTAGCGGTGGGGAGACCCAGTACTTC.

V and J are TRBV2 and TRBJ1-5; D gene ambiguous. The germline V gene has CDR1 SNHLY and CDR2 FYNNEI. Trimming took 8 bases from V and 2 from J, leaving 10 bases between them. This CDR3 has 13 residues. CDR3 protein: CASSLLGNQPQHF. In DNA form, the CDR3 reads TGTGCCAGCTCGCTACTGGGCAATCAGCCCCAGCATTTT. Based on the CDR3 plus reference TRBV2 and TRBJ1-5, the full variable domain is EPEVTQTPSHQVTQMGQEVILRCVPISNHLYFYWYRQILGQKVEFLVSFYNNEISEKSEIFDDQFSVERPDGSNFTLKIRSTKLEDSAMYFCASSLLGNQPQHFGDGTRLSIL.